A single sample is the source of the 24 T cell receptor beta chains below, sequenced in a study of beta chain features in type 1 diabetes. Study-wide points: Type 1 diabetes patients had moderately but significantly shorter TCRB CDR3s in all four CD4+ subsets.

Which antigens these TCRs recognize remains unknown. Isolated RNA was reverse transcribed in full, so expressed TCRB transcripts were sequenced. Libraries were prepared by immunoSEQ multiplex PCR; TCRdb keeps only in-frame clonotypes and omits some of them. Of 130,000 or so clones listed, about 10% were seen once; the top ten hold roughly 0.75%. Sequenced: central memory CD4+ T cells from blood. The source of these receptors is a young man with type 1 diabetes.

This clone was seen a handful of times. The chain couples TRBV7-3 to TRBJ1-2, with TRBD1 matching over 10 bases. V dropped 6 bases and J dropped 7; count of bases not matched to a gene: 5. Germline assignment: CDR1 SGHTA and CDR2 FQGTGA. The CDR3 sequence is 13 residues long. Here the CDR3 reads CASRPGTGAGYTF. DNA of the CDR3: TGTGCCAGCAGGCCCGGGACAGGGGCTGGCTACACCTTC.

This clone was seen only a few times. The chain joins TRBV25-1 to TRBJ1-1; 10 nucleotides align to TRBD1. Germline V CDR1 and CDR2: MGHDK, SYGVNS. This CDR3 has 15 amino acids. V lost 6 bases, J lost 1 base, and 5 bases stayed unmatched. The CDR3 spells CASRGQGRGNTEAFF. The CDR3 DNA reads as TGTGCCAGCAGGGGACAGGGGAGGGGGAACACTGAAGCTTTCTTT.

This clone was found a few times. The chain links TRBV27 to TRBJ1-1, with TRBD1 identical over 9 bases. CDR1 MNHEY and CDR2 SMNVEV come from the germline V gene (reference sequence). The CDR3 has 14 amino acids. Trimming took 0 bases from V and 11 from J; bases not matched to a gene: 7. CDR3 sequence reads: CASSLSSGQGDAFF. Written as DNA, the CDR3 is TGTGCCAGCAGTTTATCTTCGGGACAGGGCGACGCTTTCTTT.

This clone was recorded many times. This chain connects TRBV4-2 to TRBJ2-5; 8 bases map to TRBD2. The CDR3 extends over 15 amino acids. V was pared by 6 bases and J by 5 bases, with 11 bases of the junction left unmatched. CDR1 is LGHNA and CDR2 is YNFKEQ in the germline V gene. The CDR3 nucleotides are TGTGCCAGCAGGTTCTACGGGGGGGCAACGGAGACCCAGTACTTC. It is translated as CASRFYGGATETQYF.

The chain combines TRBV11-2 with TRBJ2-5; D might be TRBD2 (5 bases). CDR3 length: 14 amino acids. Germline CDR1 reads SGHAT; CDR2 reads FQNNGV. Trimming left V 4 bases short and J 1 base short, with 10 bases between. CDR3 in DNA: TGTGCCAGCAGCTCCCTAGCCCTCCAAGAGACCCAGTACTTC. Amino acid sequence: CASSSLALQETQYF.

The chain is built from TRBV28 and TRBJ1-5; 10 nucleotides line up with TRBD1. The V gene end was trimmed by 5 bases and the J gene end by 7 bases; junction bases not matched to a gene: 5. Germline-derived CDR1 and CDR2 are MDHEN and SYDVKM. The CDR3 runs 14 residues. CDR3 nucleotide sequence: TGTGCCAGCAGTCCAGACAGGGGGCAACAGCCCCAGCATTTT. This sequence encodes CASSPDRGQQPQHF. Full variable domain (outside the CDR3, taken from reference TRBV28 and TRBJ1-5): DVKVTQSSRYLVKRTGEKVFLECVQDMDHENMFWYRQDPGLGLRLIYFSYDVKMKEKGDIPEGYSVSREKKERFSLILESASTNQTSMYLCASSPDRGQQPQHFGDGTRLSIL.

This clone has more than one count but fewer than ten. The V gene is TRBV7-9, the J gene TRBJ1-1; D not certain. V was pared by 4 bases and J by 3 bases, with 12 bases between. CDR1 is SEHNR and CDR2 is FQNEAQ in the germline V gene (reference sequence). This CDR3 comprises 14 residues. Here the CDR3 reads CASSSGETDTEAFF. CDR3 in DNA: TGTGCCAGCAGCTCAGGCGAAACGGACACTGAAGCTTTCTTT.

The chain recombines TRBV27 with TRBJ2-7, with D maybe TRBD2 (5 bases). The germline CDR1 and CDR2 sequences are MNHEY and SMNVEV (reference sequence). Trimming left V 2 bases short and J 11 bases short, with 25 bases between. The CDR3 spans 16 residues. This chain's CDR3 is CASSLNSSPTTRWEYF. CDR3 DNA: TGTGCCAGCAGTTTAAACAGCAGCCCGACTACGAGGTGGGAGTACTTC.

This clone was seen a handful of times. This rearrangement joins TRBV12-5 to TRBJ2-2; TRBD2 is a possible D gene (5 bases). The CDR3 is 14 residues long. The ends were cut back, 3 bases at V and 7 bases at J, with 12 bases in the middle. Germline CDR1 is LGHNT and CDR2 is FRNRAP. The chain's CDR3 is CASGFVTAGGELFF. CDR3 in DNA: TGTGCTAGTGGTTTCGTTACCGCGGGCGGGGAGCTGTTTTTT.

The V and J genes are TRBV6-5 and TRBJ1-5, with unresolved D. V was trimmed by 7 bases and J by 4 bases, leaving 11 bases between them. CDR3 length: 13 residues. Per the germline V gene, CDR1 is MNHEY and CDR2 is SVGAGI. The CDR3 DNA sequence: TGTGCCAGCACCGCGGCGTGGAATCAGCCCCAGCATTTT. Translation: CASTAAWNQPQHF.

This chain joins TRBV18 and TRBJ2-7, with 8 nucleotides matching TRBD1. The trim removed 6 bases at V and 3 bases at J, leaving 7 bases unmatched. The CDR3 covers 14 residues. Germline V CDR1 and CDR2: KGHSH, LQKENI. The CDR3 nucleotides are TGTGCCAGCTCCCGAGACAGGGGCCTCTACGAGCAGTACTTC. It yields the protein CASSRDRGLYEQYF.

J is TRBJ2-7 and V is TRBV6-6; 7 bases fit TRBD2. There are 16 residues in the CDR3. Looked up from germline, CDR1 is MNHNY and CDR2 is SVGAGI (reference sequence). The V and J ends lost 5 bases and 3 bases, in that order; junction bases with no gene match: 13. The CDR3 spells CASSDWGGKSDYEQYF. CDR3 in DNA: TGTGCCAGCAGTGACTGGGGAGGGAAGAGTGACTACGAGCAGTACTTC.

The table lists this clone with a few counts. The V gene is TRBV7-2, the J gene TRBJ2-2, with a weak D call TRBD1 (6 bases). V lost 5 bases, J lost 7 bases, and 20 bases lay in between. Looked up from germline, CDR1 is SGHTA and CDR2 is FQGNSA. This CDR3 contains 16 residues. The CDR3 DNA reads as TGTGCCAGCAGCCAACACGCCACAGGGAACGGCGGGGAGCTGTTTTTT. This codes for CASSQHATGNGGELFF.

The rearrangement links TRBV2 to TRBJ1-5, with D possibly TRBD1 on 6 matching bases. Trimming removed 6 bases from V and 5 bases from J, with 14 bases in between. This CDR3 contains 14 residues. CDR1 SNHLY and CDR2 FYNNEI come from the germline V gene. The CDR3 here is CASRGTNRHQPQHF. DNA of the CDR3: TGTGCCAGCAGGGGGACAAATCGCCATCAGCCCCAGCATTTT.

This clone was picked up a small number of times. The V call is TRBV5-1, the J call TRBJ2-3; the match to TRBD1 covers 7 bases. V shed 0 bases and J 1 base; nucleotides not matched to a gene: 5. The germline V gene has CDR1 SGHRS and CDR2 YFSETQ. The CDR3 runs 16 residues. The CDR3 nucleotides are TGCGCCAGCAGCTTGGGCTATACAGGGGGCACAGATACGCAGTATTTT. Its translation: CASSLGYTGGTDTQYF.

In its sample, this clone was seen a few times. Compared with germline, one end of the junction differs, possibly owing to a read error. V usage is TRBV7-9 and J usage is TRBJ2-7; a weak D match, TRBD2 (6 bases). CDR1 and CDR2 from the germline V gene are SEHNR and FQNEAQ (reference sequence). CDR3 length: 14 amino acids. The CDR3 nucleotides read TGTGCCAGCAGCTTCGGGACTCCTTCCTCCGAGCAGTACTTC. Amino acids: CASSFGTPSSEQYF.

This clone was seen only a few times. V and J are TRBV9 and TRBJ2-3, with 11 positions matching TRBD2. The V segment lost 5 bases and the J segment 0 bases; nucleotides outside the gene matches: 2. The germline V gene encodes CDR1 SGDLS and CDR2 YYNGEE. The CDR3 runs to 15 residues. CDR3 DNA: TGTGCCAGCAGTAGCGGGGGGGCAAGCACAGATACGCAGTATTTT. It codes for CASSSGGASTDTQYF.

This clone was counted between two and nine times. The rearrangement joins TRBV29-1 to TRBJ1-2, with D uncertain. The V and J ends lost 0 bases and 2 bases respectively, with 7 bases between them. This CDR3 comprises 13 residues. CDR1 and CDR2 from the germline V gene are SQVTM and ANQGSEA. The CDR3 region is CSVEDTANYGYTF. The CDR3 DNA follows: TGCAGCGTTGAAGATACAGCCAACTATGGCTACACCTTC.

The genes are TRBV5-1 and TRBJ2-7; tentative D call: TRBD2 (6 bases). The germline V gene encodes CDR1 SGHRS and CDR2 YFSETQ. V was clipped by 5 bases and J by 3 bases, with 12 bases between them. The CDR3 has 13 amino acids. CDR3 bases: TGCGCCAGCAGTTTTCTAGCGAACTACGAGCAGTACTTC. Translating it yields CASSFLANYEQYF. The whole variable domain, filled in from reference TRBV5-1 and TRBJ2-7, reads KAGVTQTPRYLIKTRGQQVTLSCSPISGHRSVSWYQQTPGQGLQFLFEYFSETQRNKGNFPGRFSGRQFSNSRSEMNVSTLELGDSALYLCASSFLANYEQYFGPGTRLTVT.

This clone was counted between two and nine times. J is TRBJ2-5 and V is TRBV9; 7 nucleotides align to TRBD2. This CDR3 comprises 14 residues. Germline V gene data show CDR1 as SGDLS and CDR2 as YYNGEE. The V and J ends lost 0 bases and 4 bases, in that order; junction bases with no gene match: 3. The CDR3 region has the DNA TGTGCCAGCAGCGTAGAATGGGAGGGAGAGACCCAGTACTTC. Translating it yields CASSVEWEGETQYF.

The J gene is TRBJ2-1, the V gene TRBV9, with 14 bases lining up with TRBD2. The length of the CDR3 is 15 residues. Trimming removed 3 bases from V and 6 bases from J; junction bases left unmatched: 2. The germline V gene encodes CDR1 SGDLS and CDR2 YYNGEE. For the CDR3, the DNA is TGTGCCAGCAGCGCGGGACTAGCGGGGGTCAATGAGCAGTTCTTC. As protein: CASSAGLAGVNEQFF.

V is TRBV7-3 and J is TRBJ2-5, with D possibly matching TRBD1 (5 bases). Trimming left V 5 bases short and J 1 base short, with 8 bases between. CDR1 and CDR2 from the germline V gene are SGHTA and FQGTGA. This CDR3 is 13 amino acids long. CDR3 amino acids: CASSQGAQETQYF. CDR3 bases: TGTGCCAGCAGCCAAGGGGCCCAAGAGACCCAGTACTTC.

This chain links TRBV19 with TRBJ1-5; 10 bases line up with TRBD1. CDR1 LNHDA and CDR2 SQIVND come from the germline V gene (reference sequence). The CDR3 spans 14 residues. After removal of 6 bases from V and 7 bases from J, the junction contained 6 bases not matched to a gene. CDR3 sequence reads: CASRIRTGGQPQHF. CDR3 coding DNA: TGTGCCAGTAGAATTAGGACAGGGGGGCAGCCCCAGCATTTT.

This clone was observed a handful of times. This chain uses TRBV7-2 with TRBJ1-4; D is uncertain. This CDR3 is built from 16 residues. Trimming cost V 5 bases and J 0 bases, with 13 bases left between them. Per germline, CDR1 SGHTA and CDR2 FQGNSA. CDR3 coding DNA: TGTGCCAGCAGCCGGACCCCGGGAGCAACTAATGAAAAACTGTTTTTT. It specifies CASSRTPGATNEKLFF.